This T cell receptor (beta chain) was recovered during a study of shared clonotypes between healthy human individuals. Across the whole study: Per-donor plates numbered three CD4 naive, three CD4 memory, two CD8 naive and one CD8 memory. Study-level findings and limits: Blood alone was sampled, and tissue repertoires likely differ.

CD45RO-negative CD8 cells positively selected for CCR7 made up the naive population, which excluded terminally differentiated effector memory CD45RA+ cells. Only in-frame clones appear in the TCRdb table, and some are missing; sequencing was by immunoSEQ multiplex PCR. Of 550,000 to 750,000 clones in the sample, roughly 95% were seen once. About this clone itself: Its antigen is as yet unknown.

This CDR3 spans 14 amino acids. V shed 2 bases and J shed 7 bases, with 12 bases lying between them. CDR1 SGHTA and CDR2 FQGTGA come from the germline V gene. Input material: naive CD8+ T cells sorted from blood. The chain couples TRBV7-3 to TRBJ1-5; D call uncertain. This TCR derives from a woman aged 25-40 years in good health. The chain's CDR3 is CASSLVQMVQPQHF. The CDR3 DNA is TGTGCCAGCAGCTTAGTACAGATGGTCCAGCCCCAGCATTTT.